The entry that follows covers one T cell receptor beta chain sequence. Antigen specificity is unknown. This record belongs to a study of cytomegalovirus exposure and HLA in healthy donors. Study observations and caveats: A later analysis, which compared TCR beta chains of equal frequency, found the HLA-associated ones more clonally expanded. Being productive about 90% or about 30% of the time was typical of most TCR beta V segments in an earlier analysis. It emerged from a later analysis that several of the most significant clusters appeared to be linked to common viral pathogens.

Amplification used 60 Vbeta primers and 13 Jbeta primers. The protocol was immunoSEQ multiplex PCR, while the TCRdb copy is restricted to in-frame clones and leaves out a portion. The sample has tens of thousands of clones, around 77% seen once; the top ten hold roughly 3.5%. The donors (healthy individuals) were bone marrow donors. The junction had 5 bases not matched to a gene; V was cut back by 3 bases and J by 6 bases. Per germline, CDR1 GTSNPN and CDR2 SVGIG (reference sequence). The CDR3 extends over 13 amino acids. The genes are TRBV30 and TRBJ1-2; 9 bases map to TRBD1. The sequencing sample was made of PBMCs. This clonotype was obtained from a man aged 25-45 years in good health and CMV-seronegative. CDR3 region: CAWRLQGADGYTF. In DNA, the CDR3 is TGTGCCTGGAGGTTACAGGGGGCTGATGGCTACACCTTC. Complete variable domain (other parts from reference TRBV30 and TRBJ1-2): SQTIHQWPATLVQPVGSPLSLECTVEGTSNPNLYWYRQAAGRGLQLLFYSVGIGQISSEVPQNLSASRPQDRQFILSSKKLLLSDSGFYLCAWRLQGADGYTFGSGTRLTVV.